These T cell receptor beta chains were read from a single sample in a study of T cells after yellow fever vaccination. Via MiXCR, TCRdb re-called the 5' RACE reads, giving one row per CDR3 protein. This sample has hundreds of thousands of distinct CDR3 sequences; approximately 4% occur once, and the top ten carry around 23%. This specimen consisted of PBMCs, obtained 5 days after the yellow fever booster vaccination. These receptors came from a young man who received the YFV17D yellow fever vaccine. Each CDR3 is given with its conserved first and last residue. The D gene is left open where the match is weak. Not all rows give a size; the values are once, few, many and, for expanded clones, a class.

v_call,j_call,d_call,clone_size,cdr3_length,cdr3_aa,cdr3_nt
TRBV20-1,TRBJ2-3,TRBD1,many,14,CSVDPLSTGDTQYF,TGCAGTGTCGACCCCCTGTCGACAGGGGATACGCAGTATTTT
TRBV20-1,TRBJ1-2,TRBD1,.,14,CSAVHRGQNYGYTF,TGCAGTGCTGTACACAGGGGGCAAAACTATGGCTACACCTTC
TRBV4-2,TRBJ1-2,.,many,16,CASSQEKAGKVRGYTF,TGTGCCAGCAGCCAAGAGAAGGCAGGGAAGGTTAGGGGCTACACCTTC
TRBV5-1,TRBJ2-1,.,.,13,CASSGDGYNEQFF,TGCGCCAGCAGCGGGGACGGCTACAATGAGCAGTTCTTC
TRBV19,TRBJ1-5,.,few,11,CATGRNQPQHF,TGTGCGACAGGCAGAAATCAGCCCCAGCATTTT
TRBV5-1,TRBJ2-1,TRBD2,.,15,CASGTSGDLGNEQFF,TGCGCCAGTGGGACTAGCGGGGATCTTGGCAATGAGCAGTTCTTC
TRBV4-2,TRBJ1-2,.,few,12,CASSLNRGGYTF,TGTGCCAGCAGCCTTAACCGCGGAGGCTACACCTTC
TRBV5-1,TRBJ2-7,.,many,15,CASSYGRGERDEQYF,TGCGCCAGCAGCTATGGACGGGGTGAGAGAGACGAGCAGTACTTC
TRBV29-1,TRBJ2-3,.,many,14,CSVESQGNTDTQYF,TGCAGCGTTGAATCGCAGGGAAACACAGATACGCAGTATTTT
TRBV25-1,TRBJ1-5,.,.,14,CASSQGIYNQPQHF,TGTGCCAGCTCCCAGGGCATATACAATCAGCCCCAGCATTTT
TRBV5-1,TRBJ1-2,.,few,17,CASRTTQGQRTNYGYTF,TGCGCCAGCAGGACTACCCAAGGACAGAGGACTAACTATGGCTACACCTTC
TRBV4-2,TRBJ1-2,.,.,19,CASSQDLQQALRGGYGYTF,TGTGCCAGCAGCCAAGATCTTCAGCAGGCGTTACGGGGTGGCTATGGCTACACCTTC
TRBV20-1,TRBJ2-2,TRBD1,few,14,CSALDREVTGELFF,TGCAGTGCCTTGGACAGGGAGGTCACCGGGGAGCTGTTTTTT
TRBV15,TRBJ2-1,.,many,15,CATSREEGGQYEQFF,TGTGCCACCAGCAGAGAGGAAGGGGGGCAATATGAGCAGTTCTTC
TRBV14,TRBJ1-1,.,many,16,CASSPLVQGMNTEAFF,TGTGCCAGCAGCCCCCTGGTACAGGGTATGAACACTGAAGCTTTCTTT
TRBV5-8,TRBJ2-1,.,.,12,CASSLNRPEQFF,TGTGCCAGCAGCTTGAACAGACCTGAGCAGTTCTTC
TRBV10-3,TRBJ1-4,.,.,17,CAISESFKTGVYEKLFF,TGTGCCATCAGTGAGTCTTTTAAGACAGGAGTCTATGAAAAACTGTTTTTT
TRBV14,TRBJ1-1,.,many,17,CASSAPGTAYMNTEAFF,TGTGCCAGCAGCGCTCCCGGGACGGCATACATGAACACTGAAGCTTTCTTT
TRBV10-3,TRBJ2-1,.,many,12,CAISDPDNEQFF,TGTGCCATCAGTGACCCGGACAATGAGCAGTTCTTC
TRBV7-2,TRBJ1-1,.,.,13,CASSLVRMAEAFF,TGTGCCAGCAGCTTAGTTAGGATGGCTGAAGCTTTCTTT
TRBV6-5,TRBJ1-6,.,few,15,CASSLTGPLNSPLHF,TGTGCCAGCAGTTTGACAGGCCCCTTGAATTCACCCCTCCACTTT
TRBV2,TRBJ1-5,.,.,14,CASRRMGFWEPQHF,TGTGCCAGCAGGAGGATGGGGTTTTGGGAGCCCCAGCATTTT
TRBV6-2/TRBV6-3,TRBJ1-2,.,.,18,CASIETGRNRPSNYGYTF,TGTGCCAGCATCGAGACAGGCCGCAACCGCCCTTCGAACTATGGCTACACCTTC
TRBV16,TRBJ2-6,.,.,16,CASSPLGYSGANVLTF,TGTGCCAGCAGCCCACTTGGGTACTCTGGGGCCAACGTCCTGACTTTC
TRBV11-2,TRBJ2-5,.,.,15,CASSLGGQYGETQYF,TGTGCCAGCAGCTTAGGTGGACAGTATGGAGAGACCCAGTACTTC
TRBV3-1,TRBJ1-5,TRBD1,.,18,CASSQGPGQGGSNQPQHF,TGTGCCAGCAGCCAAGGCCCTGGACAGGGGGGAAGCAATCAGCCCCAGCATTTT
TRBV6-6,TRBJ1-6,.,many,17,CASSTGTGSSYNSPLHF,TGTGCCAGCAGTACGGGAACAGGGAGCTCCTATAATTCACCCCTCCACTTT
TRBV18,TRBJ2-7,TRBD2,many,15,CASSRVGGVSYEQYF,TGTGCCAGCTCACGTGTTGGGGGGGTCTCCTACGAGCAGTACTTC
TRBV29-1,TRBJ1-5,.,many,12,CSVKSTGQPQHF,TGCAGCGTTAAATCCACGGGTCAGCCCCAGCATTTT
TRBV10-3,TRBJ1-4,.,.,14,CAISDSQGGEKLFF,TGTGCCATCAGTGACTCGCAGGGAGGAGAAAAACTGTTTTTT
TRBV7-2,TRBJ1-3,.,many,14,CASSLQGSGNTIYF,TGTGCCAGCAGCTTACAAGGGTCTGGAAACACCATATATTTT
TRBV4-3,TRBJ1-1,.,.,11,CASSQGIWPFF,TGCGCCAGCAGCCAAGGGATCTGGCCTTTCTTT
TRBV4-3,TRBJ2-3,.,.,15,CASSQETGGPDTQYF,TGCGCCAGCAGCCAAGAAACCGGGGGTCCTGATACGCAGTATTTT
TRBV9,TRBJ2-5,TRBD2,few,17,CASSVAPLAGGQETQYF,TGTGCCAGCAGCGTAGCTCCGCTAGCGGGGGGGCAAGAGACCCAGTACTTC
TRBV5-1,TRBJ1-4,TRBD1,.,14,CASSWGQINEKLFF,TGCGCCAGCAGCTGGGGACAGATTAATGAAAAACTGTTTTTT
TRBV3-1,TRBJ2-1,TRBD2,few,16,CASSQVRAGGQEEQFF,TGTGCCAGCAGCCAAGTTCGGGCGGGGGGGCAAGAAGAGCAGTTCTTC
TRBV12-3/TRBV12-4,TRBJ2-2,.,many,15,CASSPWGASTGELFF,TGTGCCAGCAGCCCATGGGGGGCGAGCACCGGGGAGCTGTTTTTT
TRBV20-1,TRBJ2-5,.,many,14,CSAPEFGTQETQYF,TGCAGTGCTCCCGAGTTCGGAACTCAAGAGACCCAGTACTTC
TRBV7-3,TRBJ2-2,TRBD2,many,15,CASSLLAVNTGELFF,TGTGCCAGCAGCCTACTAGCGGTCAACACCGGGGAGCTGTTTTTT
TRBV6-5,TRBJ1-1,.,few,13,CASSATLDRLGFF,TGTGCCAGCAGCGCCACCCTCGACAGATTAGGTTTCTTT
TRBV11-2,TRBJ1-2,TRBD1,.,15,CASSSPGQGVNGYTF,TGTGCCAGCAGCTCACCGGGACAGGGGGTAAATGGCTACACCTTC
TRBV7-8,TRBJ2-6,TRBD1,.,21,CASSFVYWDRQGKRGANVLTF,TGTGCCAGCAGCTTCGTGTATTGGGATCGACAGGGGAAGAGAGGGGCCAACGTCCTGACTTTC
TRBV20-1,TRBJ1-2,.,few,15,CSAPATQGRNYGYTF,TGCAGTGCTCCAGCTACCCAGGGGCGCAACTATGGCTACACCTTC
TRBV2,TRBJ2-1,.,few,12,CASRDEGDEQFF,TGTGCCAGCAGAGATGAAGGAGATGAGCAGTTCTTC
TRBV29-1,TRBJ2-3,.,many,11,CSVSVADTQYF,TGCAGCGTCAGCGTGGCCGATACGCAGTATTTT
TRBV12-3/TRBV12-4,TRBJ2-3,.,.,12,CASSLEGAGQYF,TGTGCCAGCAGTTTAGAAGGGGCCGGGCAGTATTTT
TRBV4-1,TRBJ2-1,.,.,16,CASSPPARLPGNEQFF,TGCGCCAGCAGCCCCCCAGCCCGACTGCCTGGGAATGAGCAGTTCTTC
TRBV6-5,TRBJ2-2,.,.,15,CASRNVPTSTGELFF,TGTGCCAGCAGAAACGTCCCGACGAGCACCGGGGAGCTGTTTTTT
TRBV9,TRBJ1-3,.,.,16,CASSVDVDSSGNTIYF,TGTGCCAGCAGCGTAGACGTAGACAGCTCTGGAAACACCATATATTTT
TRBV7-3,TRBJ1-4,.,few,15,CASTEVVDSGRKLFF,TGTGCCAGCACCGAAGTGGTGGACAGCGGGCGAAAACTGTTTTTT
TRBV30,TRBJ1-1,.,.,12,CAWSPFEGSDFF,TGTGCCTGGAGTCCCTTTGAAGGGAGTGATTTCTTT
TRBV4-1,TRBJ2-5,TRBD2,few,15,CASSQEGASGGPQYF,TGCGCCAGCAGCCAAGAAGGAGCTAGCGGGGGGCCCCAGTACTTC
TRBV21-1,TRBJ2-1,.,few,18,CASSKNKKDIPYPNEQFF,TGTGCCAGCAGCAAAAATAAAAAGGATATCCCTTACCCCAATGAGCAGTTCTTC
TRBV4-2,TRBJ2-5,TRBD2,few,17,CASSQVASGGAQETQYF,TGTGCCAGCAGCCAAGTAGCTAGCGGGGGGGCCCAAGAGACCCAGTACTTC
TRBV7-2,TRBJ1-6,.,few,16,CASSLSRRGGNSPLHF,TGTGCCAGCAGCTTATCTAGAAGGGGGGGTAATTCACCCCTCCACTTT
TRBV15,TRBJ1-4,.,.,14,CATSRDVVEEKLFF,TGTGCCACCAGCAGAGATGTTGTGGAGGAAAAACTGTTTTTT
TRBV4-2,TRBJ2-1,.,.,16,CASSQEDESSYNEQFF,TGTGCCAGCAGCCAAGAGGACGAGAGCTCCTACAATGAGCAGTTCTTC